This TCR beta chain was profiled in a study of OX40 agonist ivuxolimab in advanced cancers. Background on the study: Patients received the agonistic anti-OX40 (CD134) antibody ivuxolimab. Males comprised around four fifths of the group, whose mean age was about 60 years (range about 20 to 90). Whole-study findings and limits: Antigens targeted by the expanded peripheral T cells were not determined.

For this clone: Its matching antigen is unknown.

Clones were read by immunoSEQ multiplex PCR, and TCRdb kept only the in-frame ones, dropping some. Among approximately 87,000 clones, approximately 89% were seen once, and the ten largest hold around 0.76%. This CDR3 region has 14 residues. The rearrangement joins TRBV21-1 to TRBJ1-1. TRBV21-1 is reported as a pseudogene. Sequencing used CD4+ or CD8+ T cells sorted from blood, obtained in a trial of the OX40 agonist ivuxolimab. The origin of this receptor is an adult with an advanced solid tumor such as melanoma, head and neck, liver or kidney cancer. The CDR3, as DNA: TGTGCCAGCAGCCCCCGGCGTGCGAACACTGAAGCTTTCTTT. Residues: CASSPRRANTEAFF.